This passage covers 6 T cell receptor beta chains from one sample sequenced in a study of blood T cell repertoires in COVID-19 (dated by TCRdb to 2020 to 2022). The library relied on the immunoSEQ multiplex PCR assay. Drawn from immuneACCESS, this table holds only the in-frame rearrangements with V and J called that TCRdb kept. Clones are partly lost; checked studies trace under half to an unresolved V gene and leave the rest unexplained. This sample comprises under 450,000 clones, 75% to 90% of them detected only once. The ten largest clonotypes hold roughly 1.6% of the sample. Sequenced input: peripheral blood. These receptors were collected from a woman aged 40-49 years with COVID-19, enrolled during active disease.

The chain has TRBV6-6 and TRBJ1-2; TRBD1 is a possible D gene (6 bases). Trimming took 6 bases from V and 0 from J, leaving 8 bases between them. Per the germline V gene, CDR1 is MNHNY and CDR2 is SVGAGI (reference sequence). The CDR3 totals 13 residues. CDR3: CASRGQPNYGYTF. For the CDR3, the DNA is TGTGCCAGCAGAGGACAGCCTAACTATGGCTACACCTTC.

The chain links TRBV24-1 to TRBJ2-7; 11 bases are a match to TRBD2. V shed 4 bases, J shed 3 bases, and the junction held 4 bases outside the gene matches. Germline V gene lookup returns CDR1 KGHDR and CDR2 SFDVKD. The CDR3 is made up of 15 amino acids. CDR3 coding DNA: TGTGCCACCAGTGACCGACTAGCGGGGATCTACGAGCAGTACTTC. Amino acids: CATSDRLAGIYEQYF.

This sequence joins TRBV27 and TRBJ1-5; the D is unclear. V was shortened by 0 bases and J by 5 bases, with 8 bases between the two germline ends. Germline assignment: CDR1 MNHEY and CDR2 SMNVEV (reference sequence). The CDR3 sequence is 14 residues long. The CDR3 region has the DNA TGTGCCAGCAGTTTATCCATGGCCGATCAGCCCCAGCATTTT. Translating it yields CASSLSMADQPQHF.

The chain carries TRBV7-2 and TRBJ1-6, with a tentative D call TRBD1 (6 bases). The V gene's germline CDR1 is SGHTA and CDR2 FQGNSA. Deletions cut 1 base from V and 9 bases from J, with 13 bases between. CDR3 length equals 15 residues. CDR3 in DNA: TGTGCCAGCAGCTTAGAGGCAGGGGCTAGTTCACCCCTCCACTTT. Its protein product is CASSLEAGASSPLHF.

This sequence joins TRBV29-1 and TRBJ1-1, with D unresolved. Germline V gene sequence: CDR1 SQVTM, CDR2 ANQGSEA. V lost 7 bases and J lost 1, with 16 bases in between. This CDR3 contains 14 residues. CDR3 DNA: TGCAGCGCCCTGACGGGCGCGGGGAACACTGAAGCTTTCTTT. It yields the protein CSALTGAGNTEAFF. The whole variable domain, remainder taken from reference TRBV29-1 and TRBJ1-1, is SAVISQKPSRDICQRGTSLTIQCQVDSQVTMMFWYRQQPGQSLTLIATANQGSEATYESGFVIDKFPISRPNLTFSTLTVSNMSPEDSSIYLCSALTGAGNTEAFFGQGTRLTVV.

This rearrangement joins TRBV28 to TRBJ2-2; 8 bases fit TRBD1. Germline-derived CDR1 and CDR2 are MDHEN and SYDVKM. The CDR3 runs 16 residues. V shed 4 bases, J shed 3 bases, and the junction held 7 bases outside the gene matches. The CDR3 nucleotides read TGTGCCAGCAGTTCCGGACAGGGCGTGTACACCGGGGAGCTGTTTTTT. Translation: CASSSGQGVYTGELFF.